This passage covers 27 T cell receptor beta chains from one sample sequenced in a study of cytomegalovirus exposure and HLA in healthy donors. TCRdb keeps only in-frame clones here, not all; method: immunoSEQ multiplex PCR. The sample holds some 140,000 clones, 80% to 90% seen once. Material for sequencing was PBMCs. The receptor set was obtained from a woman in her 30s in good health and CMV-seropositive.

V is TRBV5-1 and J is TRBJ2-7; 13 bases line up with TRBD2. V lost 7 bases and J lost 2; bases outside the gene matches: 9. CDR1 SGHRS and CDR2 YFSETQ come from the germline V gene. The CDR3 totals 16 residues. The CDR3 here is CASGLPTSGGAYEQYF. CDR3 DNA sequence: TGCGCCAGCGGCCTACCTACTAGCGGGGGGGCCTACGAGCAGTACTTC. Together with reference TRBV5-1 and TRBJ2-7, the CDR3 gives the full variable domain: KAGVTQTPRYLIKTRGQQVTLSCSPISGHRSVSWYQQTPGQGLQFLFEYFSETQRNKGNFPGRFSGRQFSNSRSEMNVSTLELGDSALYLCASGLPTSGGAYEQYFGPGTRLTVT.

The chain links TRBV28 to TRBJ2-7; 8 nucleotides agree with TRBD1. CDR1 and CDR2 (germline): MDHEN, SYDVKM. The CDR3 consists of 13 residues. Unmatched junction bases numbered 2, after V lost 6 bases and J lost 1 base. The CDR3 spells CASRRQGSYEQYF. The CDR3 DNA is TGTGCCAGCAGAAGACAGGGGTCCTACGAGCAGTACTTC.

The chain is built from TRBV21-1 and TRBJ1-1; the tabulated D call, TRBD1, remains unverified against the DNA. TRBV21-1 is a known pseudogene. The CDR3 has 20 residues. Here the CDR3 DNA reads TGTGCCAGCAGCAAAACCCCTCCGGGACAGGGATTGGTGGGGAACACTGAAGCTTTCTTT. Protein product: CASSKTPPGQGLVGNTEAFF.

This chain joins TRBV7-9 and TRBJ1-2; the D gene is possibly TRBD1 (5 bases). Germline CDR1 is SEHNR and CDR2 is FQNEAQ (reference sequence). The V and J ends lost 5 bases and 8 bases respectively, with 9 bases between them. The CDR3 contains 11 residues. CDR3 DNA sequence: TGTGCCAGCAGCCCAGGGTCCGGCTACACCTTC. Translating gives CASSPGSGYTF.

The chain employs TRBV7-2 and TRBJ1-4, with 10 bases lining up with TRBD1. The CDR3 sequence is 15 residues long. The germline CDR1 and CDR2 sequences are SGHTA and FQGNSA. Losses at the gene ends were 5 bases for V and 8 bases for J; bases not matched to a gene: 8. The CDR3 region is CASSADRGLGEKLFF. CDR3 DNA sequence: TGTGCCAGCAGCGCCGACAGGGGGCTAGGGGAAAAACTGTTTTTT.

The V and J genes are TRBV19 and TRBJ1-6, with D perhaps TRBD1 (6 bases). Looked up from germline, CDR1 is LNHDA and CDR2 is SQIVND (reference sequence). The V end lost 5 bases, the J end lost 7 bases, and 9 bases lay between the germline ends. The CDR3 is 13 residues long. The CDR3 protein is CASSWGQNSPLHF. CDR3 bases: TGTGCCAGTAGTTGGGGGCAGAATTCACCCCTCCACTTT.

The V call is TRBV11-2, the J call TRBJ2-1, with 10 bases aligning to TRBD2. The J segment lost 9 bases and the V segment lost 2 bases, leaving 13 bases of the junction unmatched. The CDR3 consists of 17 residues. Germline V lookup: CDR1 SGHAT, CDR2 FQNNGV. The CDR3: CASSLRISSSGRGEQFF. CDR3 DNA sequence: TGTGCCAGCAGCTTAAGGATATCATCTAGCGGGAGAGGTGAGCAGTTCTTC.

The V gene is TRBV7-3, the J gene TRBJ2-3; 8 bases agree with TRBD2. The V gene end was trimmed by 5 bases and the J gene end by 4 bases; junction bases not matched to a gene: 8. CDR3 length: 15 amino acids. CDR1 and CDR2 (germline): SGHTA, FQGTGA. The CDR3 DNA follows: TGTGCCAGCAGCGCTCAAGCGGGAGTGGCAGATACGCAGTATTTT. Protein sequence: CASSAQAGVADTQYF.

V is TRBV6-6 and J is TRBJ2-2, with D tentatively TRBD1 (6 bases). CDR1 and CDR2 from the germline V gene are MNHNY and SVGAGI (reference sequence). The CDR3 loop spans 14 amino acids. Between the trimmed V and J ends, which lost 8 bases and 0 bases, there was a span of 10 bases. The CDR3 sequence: CASSGTTNTGELFF. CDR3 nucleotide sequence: TGTGCCAGCTCCGGGACAACGAACACCGGGGAGCTGTTTTTT.

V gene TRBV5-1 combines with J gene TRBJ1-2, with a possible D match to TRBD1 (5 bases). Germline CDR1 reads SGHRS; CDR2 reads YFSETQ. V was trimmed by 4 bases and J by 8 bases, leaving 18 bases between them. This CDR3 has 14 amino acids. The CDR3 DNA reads TGCGCCAGCAGCCCCGGCGGAGGGACTAGCGGCTACACCTTC. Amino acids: CASSPGGGTSGYTF. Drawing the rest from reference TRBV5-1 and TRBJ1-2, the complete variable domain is KAGVTQTPRYLIKTRGQQVTLSCSPISGHRSVSWYQQTPGQGLQFLFEYFSETQRNKGNFPGRFSGRQFSNSRSEMNVSTLELGDSALYLCASSPGGGTSGYTFGSGTRLTVV.

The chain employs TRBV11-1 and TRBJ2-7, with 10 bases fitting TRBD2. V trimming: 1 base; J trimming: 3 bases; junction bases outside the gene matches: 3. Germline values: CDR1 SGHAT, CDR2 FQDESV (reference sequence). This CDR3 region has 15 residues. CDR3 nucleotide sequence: TGTGCCAGCAGCTTAGTAGGACTAGCGGACTACGAGCAGTACTTC. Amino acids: CASSLVGLADYEQYF.

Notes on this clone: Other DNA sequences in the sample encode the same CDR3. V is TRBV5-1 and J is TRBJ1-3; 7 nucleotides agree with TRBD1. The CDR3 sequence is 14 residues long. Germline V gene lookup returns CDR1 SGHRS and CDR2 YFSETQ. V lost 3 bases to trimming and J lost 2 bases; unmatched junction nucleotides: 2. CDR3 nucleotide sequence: TGCGCCAGCAGCTCGACAGGGACTGGAAACACCATATATTTT. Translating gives CASSSTGTGNTIYF.

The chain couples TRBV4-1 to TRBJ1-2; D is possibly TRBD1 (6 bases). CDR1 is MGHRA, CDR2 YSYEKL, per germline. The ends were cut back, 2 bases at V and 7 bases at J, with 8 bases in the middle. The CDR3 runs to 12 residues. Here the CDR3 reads CASSQSGAGYTF. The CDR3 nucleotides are TGCGCCAGCAGCCAATCAGGGGCTGGCTACACCTTC.

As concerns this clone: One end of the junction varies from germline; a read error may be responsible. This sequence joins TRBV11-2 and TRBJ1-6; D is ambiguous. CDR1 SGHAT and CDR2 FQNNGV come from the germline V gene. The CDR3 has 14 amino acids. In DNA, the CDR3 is TGTGCCAGCAGCTTGCGGCACCTTAATTCACCCCTCTACTTT. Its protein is CASSLRHLNSPLYF.

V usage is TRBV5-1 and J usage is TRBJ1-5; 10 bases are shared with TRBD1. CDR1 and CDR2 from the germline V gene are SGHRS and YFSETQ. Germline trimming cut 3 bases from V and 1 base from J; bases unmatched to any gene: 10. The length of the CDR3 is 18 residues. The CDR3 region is CASSWTGGRLGSNQPQHF. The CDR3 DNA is TGCGCCAGCAGCTGGACAGGGGGAAGATTGGGGAGCAATCAGCCCCAGCATTTT.

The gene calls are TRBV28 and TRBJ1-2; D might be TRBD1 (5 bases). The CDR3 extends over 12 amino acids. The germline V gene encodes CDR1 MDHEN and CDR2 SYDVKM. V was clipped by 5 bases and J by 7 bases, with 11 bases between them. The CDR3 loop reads CASSLRVLGYTF. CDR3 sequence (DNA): TGTGCCAGCAGTCTCAGGGTACTTGGCTACACCTTC.

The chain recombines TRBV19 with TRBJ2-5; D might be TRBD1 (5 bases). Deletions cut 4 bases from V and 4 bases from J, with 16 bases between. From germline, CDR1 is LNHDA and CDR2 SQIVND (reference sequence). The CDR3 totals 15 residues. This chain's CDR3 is CASSKVTAGRETQYF. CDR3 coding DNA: TGTGCCAGTAGTAAAGTTACCGCAGGGCGAGAGACCCAGTACTTC.

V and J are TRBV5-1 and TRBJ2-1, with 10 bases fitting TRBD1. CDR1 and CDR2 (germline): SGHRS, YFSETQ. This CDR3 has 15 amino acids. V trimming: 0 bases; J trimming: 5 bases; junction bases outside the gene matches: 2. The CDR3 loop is CASSLGGQGNNEQFF. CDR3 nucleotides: TGCGCCAGCAGCTTGGGGGGACAGGGGAACAATGAGCAGTTCTTC.

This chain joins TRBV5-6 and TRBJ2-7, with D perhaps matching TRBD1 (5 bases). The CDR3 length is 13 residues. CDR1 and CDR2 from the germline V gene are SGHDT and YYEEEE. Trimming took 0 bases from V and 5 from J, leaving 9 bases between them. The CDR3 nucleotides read TGTGCCAGCAGCTTGGCAACGACAGACGAGCAGTACTTC. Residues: CASSLATTDEQYF.

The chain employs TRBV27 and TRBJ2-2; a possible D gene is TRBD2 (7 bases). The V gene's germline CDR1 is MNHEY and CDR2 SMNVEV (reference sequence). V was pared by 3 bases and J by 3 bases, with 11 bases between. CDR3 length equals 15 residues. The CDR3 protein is CASSFLGGDTGELFF. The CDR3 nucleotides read TGTGCCAGCAGTTTCTTAGGGGGGGACACCGGGGAGCTGTTTTTT.

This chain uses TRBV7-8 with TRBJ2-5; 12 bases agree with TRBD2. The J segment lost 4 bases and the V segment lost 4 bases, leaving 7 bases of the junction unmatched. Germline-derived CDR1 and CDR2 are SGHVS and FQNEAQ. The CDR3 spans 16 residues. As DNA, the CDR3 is TGTGCCAGCAGCTCCAGCCGACTAGCGGGAGTAGAGACCCAGTACTTC. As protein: CASSSSRLAGVETQYF. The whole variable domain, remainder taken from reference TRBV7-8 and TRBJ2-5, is GAGVSQSPRYKVAKRGQDVALRCDPISGHVSLFWYQQALGQGPEFLTYFQNEAQLDKSGLPSDRFFAERPEGSVSTLKIQRTQQEDSAVYLCASSSSRLAGVETQYFGPGTRLLVL.

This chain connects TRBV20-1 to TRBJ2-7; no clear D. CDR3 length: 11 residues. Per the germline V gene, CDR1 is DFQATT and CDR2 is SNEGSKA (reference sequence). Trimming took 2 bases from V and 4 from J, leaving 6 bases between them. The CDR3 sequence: CSARPRYEQYF. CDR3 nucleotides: TGCAGTGCTAGACCCCGGTACGAGCAGTACTTC.

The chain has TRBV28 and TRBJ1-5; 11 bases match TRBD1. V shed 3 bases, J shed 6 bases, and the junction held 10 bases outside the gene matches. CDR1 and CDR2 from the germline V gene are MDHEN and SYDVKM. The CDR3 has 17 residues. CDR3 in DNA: TGTGCCAGCAGTTTTCTTATCCGGACAGGGGGCTCTCAGCCCCAGCATTTT. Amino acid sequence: CASSFLIRTGGSQPQHF.

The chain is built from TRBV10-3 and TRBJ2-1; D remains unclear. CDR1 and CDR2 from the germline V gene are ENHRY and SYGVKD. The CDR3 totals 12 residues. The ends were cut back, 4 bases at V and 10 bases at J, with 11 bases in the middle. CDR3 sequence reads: CAISAHVREQFF. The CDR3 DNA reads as TGTGCCATCAGTGCCCACGTCAGGGAGCAGTTCTTC.

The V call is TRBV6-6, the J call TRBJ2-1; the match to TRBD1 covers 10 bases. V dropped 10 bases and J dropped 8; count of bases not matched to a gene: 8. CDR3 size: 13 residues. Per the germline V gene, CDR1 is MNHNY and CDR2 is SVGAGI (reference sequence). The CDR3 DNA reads TGTGCCACCGTGACAGGGGGCACCGATGAGCAGTTCTTC. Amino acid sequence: CATVTGGTDEQFF.

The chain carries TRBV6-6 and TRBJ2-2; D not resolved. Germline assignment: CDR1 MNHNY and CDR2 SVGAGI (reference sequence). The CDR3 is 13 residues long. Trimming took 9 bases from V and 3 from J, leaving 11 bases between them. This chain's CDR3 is CASVPRDTGELFF. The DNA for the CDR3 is TGTGCCAGTGTCCCCCGGGACACCGGGGAGCTGTTTTTT.

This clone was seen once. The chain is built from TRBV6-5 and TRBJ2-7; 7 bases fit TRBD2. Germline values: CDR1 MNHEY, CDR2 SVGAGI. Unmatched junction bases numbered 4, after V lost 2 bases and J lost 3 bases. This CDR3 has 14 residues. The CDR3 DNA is TGTGCCAGCAGTTACGGCCTAGCGGTCTACGAGCAGTACTTC. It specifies CASSYGLAVYEQYF.